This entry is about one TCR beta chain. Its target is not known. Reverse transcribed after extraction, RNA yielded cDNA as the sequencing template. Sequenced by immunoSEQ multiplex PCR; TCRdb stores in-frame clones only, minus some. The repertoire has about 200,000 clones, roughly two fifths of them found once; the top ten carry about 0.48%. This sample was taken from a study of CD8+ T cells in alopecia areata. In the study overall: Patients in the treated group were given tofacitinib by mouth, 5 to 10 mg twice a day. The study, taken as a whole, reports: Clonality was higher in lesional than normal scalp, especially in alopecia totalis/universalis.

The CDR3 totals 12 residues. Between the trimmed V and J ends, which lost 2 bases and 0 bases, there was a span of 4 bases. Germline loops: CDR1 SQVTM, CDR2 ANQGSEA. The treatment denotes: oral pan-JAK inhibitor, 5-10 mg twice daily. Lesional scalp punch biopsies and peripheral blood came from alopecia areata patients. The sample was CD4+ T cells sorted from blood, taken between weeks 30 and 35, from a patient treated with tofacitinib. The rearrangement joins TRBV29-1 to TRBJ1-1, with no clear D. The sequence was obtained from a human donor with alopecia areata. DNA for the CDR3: TGCAGCGTTGAATACATGAACACTGAAGCTTTCTTT. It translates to CSVEYMNTEAFF.